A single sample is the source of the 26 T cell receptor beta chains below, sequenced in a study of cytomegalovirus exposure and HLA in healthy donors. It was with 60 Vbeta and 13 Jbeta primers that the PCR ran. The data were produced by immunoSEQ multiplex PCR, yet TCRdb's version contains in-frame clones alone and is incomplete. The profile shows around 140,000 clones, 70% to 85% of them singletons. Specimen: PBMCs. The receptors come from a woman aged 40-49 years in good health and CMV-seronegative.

The CDR3 DNA is TGTGCCTGGAACCGGGACAGCCTGTACAATGAGCAGTTCTTC. This sequence encodes CAWNRDSLYNEQFF. The chain combines TRBV30 with TRBJ2-1, with 7 bases lining up with TRBD1. Trimming at V came to 4 bases and at J to 4 bases, leaving 7 bases not matched to a gene. There are 14 residues in the CDR3. Germline loops: CDR1 GTSNPN, CDR2 SVGIG (reference sequence).

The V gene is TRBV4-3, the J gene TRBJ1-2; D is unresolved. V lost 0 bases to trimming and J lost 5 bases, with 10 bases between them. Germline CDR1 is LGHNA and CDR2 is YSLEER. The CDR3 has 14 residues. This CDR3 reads CASSQEADLYGYTF. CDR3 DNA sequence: TGCGCCAGCAGCCAAGAGGCAGATTTATATGGCTACACCTTC.

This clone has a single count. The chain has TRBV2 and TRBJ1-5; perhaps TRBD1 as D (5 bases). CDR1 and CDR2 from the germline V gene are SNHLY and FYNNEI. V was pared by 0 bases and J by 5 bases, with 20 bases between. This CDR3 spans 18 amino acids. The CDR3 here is CASSEAYGAATLYQPQHF. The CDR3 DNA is TGTGCCAGCAGTGAAGCGTATGGGGCAGCGACCCTCTATCAGCCCCAGCATTTT.

CDR3 loop: CASSPISGGGTDTQYF. The CDR3 DNA reads as TGTGCCAGCTCACCAATCAGTGGAGGGGGCACAGATACGCAGTATTTT. The gene calls are TRBV18 and TRBJ2-3; weak D call: TRBD2 (6 bases). Germline V gene lookup returns CDR1 KGHSH and CDR2 LQKENI. Trimming took 2 bases from V and 1 from J, leaving 13 bases between them. CDR3 size: 16 residues. Supplemented by reference TRBV18 and TRBJ2-3, the full variable domain reads NAGVMQNPRHLVRRRGQEARLRCSPMKGHSHVYWYRQLPEEGLKFMVYLQKENIIDESGMPKERFSAEFPKEGPSILRIQQVVRGDSAAYFCASSPISGGGTDTQYFGPGTRLTVL.

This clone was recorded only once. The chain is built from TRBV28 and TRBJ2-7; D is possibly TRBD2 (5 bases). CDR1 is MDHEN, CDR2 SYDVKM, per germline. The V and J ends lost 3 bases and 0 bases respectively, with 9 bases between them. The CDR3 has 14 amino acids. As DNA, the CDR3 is TGTGCCAGCAGTTTTGAGGGCAGCTCCTACGAGCAGTACTTC. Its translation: CASSFEGSSYEQYF.

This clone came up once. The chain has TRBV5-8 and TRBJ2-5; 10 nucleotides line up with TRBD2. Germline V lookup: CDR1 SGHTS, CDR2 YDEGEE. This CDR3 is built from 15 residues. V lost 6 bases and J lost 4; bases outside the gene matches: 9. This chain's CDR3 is CASTKILAGAETQYF. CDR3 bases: TGTGCCAGCACCAAAATTCTAGCGGGAGCAGAGACCCAGTACTTC.

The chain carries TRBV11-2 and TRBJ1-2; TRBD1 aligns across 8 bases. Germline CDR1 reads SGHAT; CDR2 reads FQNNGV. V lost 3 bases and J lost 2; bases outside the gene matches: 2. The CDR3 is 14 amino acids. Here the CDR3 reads CASSFQGANYGYTF. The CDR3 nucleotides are TGTGCCAGCAGCTTTCAGGGGGCGAACTATGGCTACACCTTC.

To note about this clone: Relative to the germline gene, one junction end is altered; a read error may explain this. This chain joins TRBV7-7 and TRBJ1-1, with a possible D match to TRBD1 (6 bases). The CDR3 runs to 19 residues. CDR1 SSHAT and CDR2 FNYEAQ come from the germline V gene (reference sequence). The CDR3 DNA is TGTGCTAGCAGCTTAGCTTCTGCCGCAACGACAGGAGACAACACTGAAGCTTTCTTT. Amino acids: CASSLASAATTGDNTEAFF.

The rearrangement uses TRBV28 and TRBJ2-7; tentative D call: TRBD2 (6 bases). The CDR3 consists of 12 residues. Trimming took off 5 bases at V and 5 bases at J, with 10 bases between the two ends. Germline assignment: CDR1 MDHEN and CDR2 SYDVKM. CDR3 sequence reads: CASSLGGNEQYF. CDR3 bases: TGTGCCAGCAGTCTCGGAGGGAACGAGCAGTACTTC.

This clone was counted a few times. The DNA of the CDR3 is TGCAGCGTTGAGGGTCAGGGGGCTTACGAGCAGTACTTC. Its translation: CSVEGQGAYEQYF. The rearrangement joins TRBV29-1 to TRBJ2-7; 8 bases map to TRBD1. J lost 4 bases, V lost 3 bases, and 5 bases had no gene match. This CDR3 spans 13 amino acids. The germline V gene encodes CDR1 SQVTM and CDR2 ANQGSEA.

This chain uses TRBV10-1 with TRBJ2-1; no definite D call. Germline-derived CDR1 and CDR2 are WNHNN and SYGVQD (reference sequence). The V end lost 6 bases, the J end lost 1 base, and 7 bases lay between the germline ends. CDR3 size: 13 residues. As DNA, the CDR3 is TGCGCCAGCAGCGGGTCTTCCTACAATGAGCAGTTCTTC. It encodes CASSGSSYNEQFF.

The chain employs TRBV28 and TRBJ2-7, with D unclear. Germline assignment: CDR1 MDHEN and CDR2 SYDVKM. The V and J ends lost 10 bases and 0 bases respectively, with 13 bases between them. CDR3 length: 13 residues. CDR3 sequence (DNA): TGTGCCAAGAGGAAGAGAGGCTCCTACGAGCAGTACTTC. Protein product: CAKRKRGSYEQYF.

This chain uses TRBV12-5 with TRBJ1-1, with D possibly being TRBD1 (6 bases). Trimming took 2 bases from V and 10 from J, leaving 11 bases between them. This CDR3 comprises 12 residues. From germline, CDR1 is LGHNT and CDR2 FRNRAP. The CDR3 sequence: CASGLSGASAFF. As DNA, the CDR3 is TGTGCTAGTGGTTTGTCAGGGGCATCAGCTTTCTTT.

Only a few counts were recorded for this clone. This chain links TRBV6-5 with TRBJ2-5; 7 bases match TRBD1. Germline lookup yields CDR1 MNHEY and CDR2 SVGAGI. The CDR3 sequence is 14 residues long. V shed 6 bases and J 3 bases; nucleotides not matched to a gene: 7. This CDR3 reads CASRTTDREETQYF. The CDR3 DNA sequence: TGTGCCAGCAGAACGACCGACAGGGAAGAGACCCAGTACTTC.

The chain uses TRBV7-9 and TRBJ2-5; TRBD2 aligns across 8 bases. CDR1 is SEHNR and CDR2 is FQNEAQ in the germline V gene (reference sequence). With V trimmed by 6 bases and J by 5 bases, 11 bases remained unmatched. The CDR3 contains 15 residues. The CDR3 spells CASSFQSGSGETQYF. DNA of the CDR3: TGTGCCAGCAGTTTTCAGAGCGGGAGTGGCGAGACCCAGTACTTC.

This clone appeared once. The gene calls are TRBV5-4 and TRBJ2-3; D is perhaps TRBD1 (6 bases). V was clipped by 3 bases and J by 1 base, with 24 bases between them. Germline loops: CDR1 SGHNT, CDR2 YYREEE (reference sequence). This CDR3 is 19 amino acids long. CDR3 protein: CASSSRYRNRERGTDTQYF. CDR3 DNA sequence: TGTGCCAGCAGCTCAAGATACCGTAACAGGGAACGGGGCACAGATACGCAGTATTTT.

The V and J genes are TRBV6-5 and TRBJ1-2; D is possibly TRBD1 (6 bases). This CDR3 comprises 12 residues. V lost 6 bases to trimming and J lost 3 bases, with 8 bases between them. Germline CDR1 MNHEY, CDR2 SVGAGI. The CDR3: CASRRTDYGYTF. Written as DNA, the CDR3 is TGTGCCAGCAGGCGGACAGACTATGGCTACACCTTC.

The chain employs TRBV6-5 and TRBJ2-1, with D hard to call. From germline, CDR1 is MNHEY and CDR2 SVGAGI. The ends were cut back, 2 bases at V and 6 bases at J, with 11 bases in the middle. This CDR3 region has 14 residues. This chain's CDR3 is CASSYAPGINEQFF. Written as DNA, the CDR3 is TGTGCCAGCAGTTACGCCCCAGGAATCAATGAGCAGTTCTTC.

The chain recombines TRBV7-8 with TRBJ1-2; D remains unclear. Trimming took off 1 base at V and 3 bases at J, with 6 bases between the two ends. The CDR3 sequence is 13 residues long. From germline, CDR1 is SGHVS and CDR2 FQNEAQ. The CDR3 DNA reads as TGTGCCAGCAGCTTAGTCAGCGACTATGGCTACACCTTC. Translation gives CASSLVSDYGYTF. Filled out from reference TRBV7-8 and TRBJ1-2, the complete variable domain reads GAGVSQSPRYKVAKRGQDVALRCDPISGHVSLFWYQQALGQGPEFLTYFQNEAQLDKSGLPSDRFFAERPEGSVSTLKIQRTQQEDSAVYLCASSLVSDYGYTFGSGTRLTVV.

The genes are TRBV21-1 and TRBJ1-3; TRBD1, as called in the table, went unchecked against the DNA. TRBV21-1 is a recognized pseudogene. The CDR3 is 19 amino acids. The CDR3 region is CASSAGRDSGPKPRNTIYF. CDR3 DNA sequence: TGTGCCAGCAGCGCCGGCCGGGACAGCGGACCAAAACCGCGAAACACCATATATTTT.

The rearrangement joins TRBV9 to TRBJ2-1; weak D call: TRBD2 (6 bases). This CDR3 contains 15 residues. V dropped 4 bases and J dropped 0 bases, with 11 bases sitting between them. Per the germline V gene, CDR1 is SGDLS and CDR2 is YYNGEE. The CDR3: CASSPPAGSYNEQFF. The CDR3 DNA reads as TGTGCCAGCAGCCCCCCAGCGGGCTCCTACAATGAGCAGTTCTTC.

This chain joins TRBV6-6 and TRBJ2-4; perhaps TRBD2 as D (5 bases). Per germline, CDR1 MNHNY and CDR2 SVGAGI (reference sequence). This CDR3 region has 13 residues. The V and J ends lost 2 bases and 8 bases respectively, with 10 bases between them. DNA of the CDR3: TGTGCCAGCAGTTACGAGGGTACGGACATTCAGTACTTC. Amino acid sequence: CASSYEGTDIQYF.

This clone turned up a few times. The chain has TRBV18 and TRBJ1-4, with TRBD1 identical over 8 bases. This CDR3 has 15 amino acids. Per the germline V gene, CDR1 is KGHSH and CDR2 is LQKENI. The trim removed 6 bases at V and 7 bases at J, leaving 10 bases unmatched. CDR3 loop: CASSPDRGWGEKLFF. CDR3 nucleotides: TGTGCCAGCTCGCCCGACAGGGGTTGGGGTGAAAAACTGTTTTTT.

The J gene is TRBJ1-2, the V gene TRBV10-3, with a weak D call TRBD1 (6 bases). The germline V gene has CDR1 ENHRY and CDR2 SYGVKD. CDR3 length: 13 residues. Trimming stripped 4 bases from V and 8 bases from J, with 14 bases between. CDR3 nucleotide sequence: TGTGCCATCAGTGTGGAACAGGGTGACGGCTACACCTTC. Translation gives CAISVEQGDGYTF.

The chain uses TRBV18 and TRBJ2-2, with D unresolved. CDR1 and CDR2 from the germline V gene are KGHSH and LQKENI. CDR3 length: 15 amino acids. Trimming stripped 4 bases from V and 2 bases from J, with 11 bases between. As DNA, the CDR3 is TGTGCCAGCTCACTCGTGACTCTAAACACCGGGGAGCTGTTTTTT. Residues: CASSLVTLNTGELFF.

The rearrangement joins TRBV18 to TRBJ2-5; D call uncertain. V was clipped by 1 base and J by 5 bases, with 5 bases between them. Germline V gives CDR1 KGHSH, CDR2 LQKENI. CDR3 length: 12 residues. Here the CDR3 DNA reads TGTGCCAGCTCACCACAGGAGGAGACCCAGTACTTC. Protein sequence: CASSPQEETQYF.